Below are 32 T cell receptor beta chains sequenced from a single sample in a study of technical replicates of blood from a few donors (TCRdb year 2017). The library was produced with the immunoSEQ multiplex PCR assay. This is the immuneACCESS table as TCRdb keeps it, with only in-frame sequences that have V and J called. A part of the clones is gone; compared with another copy, unresolved V genes explain less than half, and the rest is unexplained. The sample table shows some 85,000 clones, and 94% are seen once. Around 0.37% of the sample is held by the ten biggest clonotypes. Sample: T cells isolated from PBMCs. These receptors came from a human donor in good health.

The chain recombines TRBV11-3 with TRBJ2-5; TRBD2 matches 9 bases. Trimming cost V 2 bases and J 4 bases; bases outside gene matches: 5. The CDR3 is 15 amino acids. Germline V CDR1 and CDR2: SGHNT, YENEEA. Here the CDR3 reads CASSLSEREVETQYF. In DNA form, the CDR3 reads TGTGCCAGCAGCTTATCAGAGCGGGAGGTAGAGACCCAGTACTTC.

The chain carries TRBV5-1 and TRBJ2-7; 12 bases are a match to TRBD2. Germline values: CDR1 SGHRS, CDR2 YFSETQ. This CDR3 region has 15 residues. V was pared by 3 bases and J by 3 bases, with 4 bases of the junction left unmatched. The CDR3 DNA is TGCGCCAGCAGCTGGACTAGCGGGACGATCTACGAGCAGTACTTC. Translating it yields CASSWTSGTIYEQYF. The variable domain in full, completed from reference TRBV5-1 and TRBJ2-7, reads KAGVTQTPRYLIKTRGQQVTLSCSPISGHRSVSWYQQTPGQGLQFLFEYFSETQRNKGNFPGRFSGRQFSNSRSEMNVSTLELGDSALYLCASSWTSGTIYEQYFGPGTRLTVT.

The rearrangement joins TRBV2 to TRBJ1-5; D remains ambiguous. The V gene's germline CDR1 is SNHLY and CDR2 FYNNEI. The CDR3 loop spans 15 amino acids. V gave up 7 bases and J gave up 4 bases, with 17 bases separating them. The CDR3 region is CASTPSRGWNQPQHF. For the CDR3, the DNA is TGTGCCAGCACCCCCTCCCGGGGATGGAATCAGCCCCAGCATTTT.

This chain uses TRBV7-9 with TRBJ1-4, with unresolved D. Germline V gene data show CDR1 as SEHNR and CDR2 as FQNEAQ (reference sequence). CDR3 length: 16 amino acids. Trimming removed 5 bases from V and 0 bases from J, with 13 bases in between. CDR3 residues: CASSPSGGPTNEKLFF. The CDR3 bases are TGTGCCAGCAGCCCCTCAGGAGGGCCAACTAATGAAAAACTGTTTTTT.

The CDR3 DNA reads TGTGCCAGCAGCGGGACTAGCGGACGCACCGGGGAGCTGTTTTTT. The encoded protein is CASSGTSGRTGELFF. The chain couples TRBV2 to TRBJ2-2; TRBD2 matches at 11 bases. The CDR3 is 15 amino acids. The germline V gene encodes CDR1 SNHLY and CDR2 FYNNEI. With 6 bases clipped from V and 4 bases from J, the junction kept 4 bases outside the gene matches.

The rearrangement links TRBV9 to TRBJ1-2; 12 nucleotides align to TRBD1. Germline lookup yields CDR1 SGDLS and CDR2 YYNGEE. Trimming removed 4 bases from V and 8 bases from J; junction bases left unmatched: 6. This CDR3 is 14 amino acids long. This CDR3 reads CASSKRDRGQGYTF. CDR3 in DNA: TGTGCCAGCAGCAAACGGGACAGGGGGCAAGGCTACACCTTC.

The table lists this clone with a count of one. The chain couples TRBV11-2 to TRBJ2-3; unclear D gene. The CDR3 consists of 11 residues. V was trimmed by 2 bases and J by 10 bases, leaving 7 bases between them. Germline CDR1 and CDR2: SGHAT and FQNNGV. CDR3 sequence reads: CASSLFQAQYF. The DNA of the CDR3 is TGTGCCAGCAGCTTATTTCAGGCGCAGTATTTT.

This sequence joins TRBV4-1 and TRBJ1-1, with D hard to call. V lost 2 bases to trimming and J lost 11 bases, with 12 bases between them. The CDR3 length is 12 residues. Germline CDR1 and CDR2: MGHRA and YSYEKL. CDR3 nucleotides: TGCGCCAGCAGCCAAAACGAGAAGGAGGCTTTCTTT. Its protein product is CASSQNEKEAFF.

This rearrangement joins TRBV21-1 to TRBJ1-2; TRBD1 is the table's D call, not checked against the DNA. TRBV21-1 is listed as a pseudogene. The CDR3 extends over 16 amino acids. The CDR3 DNA follows: TGTGCCAGCAGCACCTCGAGACAGGGGGCGGGCTATGGCTACACCTTC. It specifies CASSTSRQGAGYGYTF.

The chain recombines TRBV6-6 with TRBJ2-5; maybe TRBD2 (6 bases). Germline V gene sequence: CDR1 MNHNY, CDR2 SVGAGI (reference sequence). The CDR3 is 13 amino acids. V dropped 10 bases and J dropped 3 bases, with 15 bases sitting between them. The CDR3 sequence: CAIRAGGKETQYF. The CDR3 DNA reads TGTGCCATCAGAGCGGGTGGGAAAGAGACCCAGTACTTC.

The genes are TRBV2 and TRBJ2-6; D gene unclear. Germline V lookup: CDR1 SNHLY, CDR2 FYNNEI. The CDR3 contains 16 residues. With 2 bases removed from V and 3 bases from J, the gap between germline ends came to 11 bases. The CDR3 sequence: CASSETASNGANVLTF. The CDR3 DNA reads as TGTGCCAGCAGTGAAACCGCGAGTAATGGGGCCAACGTCCTGACTTTC.

The chain has TRBV6-5 and TRBJ2-7; 11 bases line up with TRBD2. J gave up 6 bases and V 2 bases, and 0 bases lay outside the gene matches. Germline V lookup: CDR1 MNHEY, CDR2 SVGAGI. This CDR3 spans 13 amino acids. This CDR3 is CASSYTSGSEQYF. CDR3 in DNA: TGTGCCAGCAGTTACACTAGCGGGAGCGAGCAGTACTTC.

V gene TRBV7-9 combines with J gene TRBJ2-2; 10 bases map to TRBD2. This CDR3 spans 15 amino acids. Germline V lookup: CDR1 SEHNR, CDR2 FQNEAQ (reference sequence). The V and J ends lost 6 bases and 6 bases, in that order; junction bases with no gene match: 7. CDR3 nucleotides: TGTGCCAGCAGAGTCCTAGCGGGAGTAGCCGGGGAGCTGTTTTTT. Protein sequence: CASRVLAGVAGELFF.

The rearrangement links TRBV19 to TRBJ1-2, with a possible D match to TRBD1 (5 bases). V gave up 6 bases and J gave up 4 bases, with 15 bases separating them. The CDR3 length is 14 residues. Per the germline V gene, CDR1 is LNHDA and CDR2 is SQIVND (reference sequence). The CDR3, as DNA: TGTGCCAGTAGACCCCCGACAGCCCGCTATGGCTACACCTTC. This encodes CASRPPTARYGYTF.

The CDR3 is CASSFRQGPPYEQYF. The CDR3 DNA reads TGTGCCAGCAGCTTCAGACAGGGCCCCCCCTACGAGCAGTACTTC. This sequence joins TRBV7-6 and TRBJ2-7, with 7 positions matching TRBD1. The CDR3 covers 15 residues. Germline V gene sequence: CDR1 SGHVS, CDR2 FNYEAQ. Losses at the gene ends were 3 bases for V and 2 bases for J; bases not matched to a gene: 7.

The chain links TRBV27 to TRBJ2-1; TRBD2 aligns across 11 bases. The V segment lost 3 bases and the J segment 7 bases; nucleotides outside the gene matches: 2. Germline CDR1 is MNHEY and CDR2 is SMNVEV (reference sequence). This CDR3 contains 14 residues. CDR3 DNA sequence: TGTGCCAGCAGTTTCGGGACTAGCGGAAATGAGCAGTTCTTC. It is translated as CASSFGTSGNEQFF.

CDR3 sequence reads: CAWCKGPRLAGAGELFF. DNA for the CDR3: TGTGCCTGGTGCAAAGGGCCGCGACTAGCGGGAGCAGGGGAGCTGTTTTTT. The rearrangement joins TRBV30 to TRBJ2-2, with 12 nucleotides matching TRBD2. Germline V gene data show CDR1 as GTSNPN and CDR2 as SVGIG (reference sequence). There are 17 residues in the CDR3. Trimming cost V 5 bases and J 8 bases; bases outside gene matches: 15.

The V call is TRBV13, the J call TRBJ2-1; D is ambiguous. From germline, CDR1 is PRHDT and CDR2 FYEKMQ (reference sequence). The length of the CDR3 is 11 residues. V lost 2 bases and J lost 8, with 4 bases in between. CDR3 coding DNA: TGTGCCAGCAGCTTAATAGATGAGCAGTTCTTC. It translates to CASSLIDEQFF.

This clone came up once. The J gene is TRBJ1-4, the V gene TRBV9; 7 bases agree with TRBD1. CDR1 and CDR2 (germline): SGDLS, YYNGEE. V shed 4 bases and J 6 bases; nucleotides not matched to a gene: 9. This CDR3 contains 15 residues. The chain's CDR3 is CASSPWDRAYEKLFF. In DNA, the CDR3 is TGTGCCAGCAGCCCCTGGGACAGAGCGTATGAAAAACTGTTTTTT. The full variable domain, with the rest looked up from reference TRBV9 and TRBJ1-4, is DSGVTQTPKHLITATGQRVTLRCSPRSGDLSVYWYQQSLDQGLQFLIQYYNGEERAKGNILERFSAQQFPDLHSELNLSSLELGDSALYFCASSPWDRAYEKLFFGSGTQLSVL.

J is TRBJ1-2 and V is TRBV9, with D perhaps TRBD1 (5 bases). The CDR3 consists of 13 residues. From germline, CDR1 is SGDLS and CDR2 YYNGEE. The germline V and J ends were trimmed by 1 base and 1 base, with 5 bases remaining between them. In nucleotides, the CDR3 is TGTGCCAGCAGCGTACAGGGTAACTATGGCTACACCTTC. Translation gives CASSVQGNYGYTF.

This chain joins TRBV28 and TRBJ2-3; 9 nucleotides match TRBD2. This CDR3 comprises 15 residues. Germline V lookup: CDR1 MDHEN, CDR2 SYDVKM. V was pared by 6 bases and J by 6 bases, with 10 bases of the junction left unmatched. The CDR3 coding sequence is TGTGCCAGCAGCCGAGGGGCGGGAGGGCCCGATACGCAGTATTTT. Protein sequence: CASSRGAGGPDTQYF. Looking up the rest from reference TRBV28 and TRBJ2-3 gives the full variable domain: DVKVTQSSRYLVKRTGEKVFLECVQDMDHENMFWYRQDPGLGLRLIYFSYDVKMKEKGDIPEGYSVSREKKERFSLILESASTNQTSMYLCASSRGAGGPDTQYFGPGTRLTVL.

This clone was recorded a few times. This rearrangement joins TRBV9 to TRBJ2-5; 9 bases match TRBD2. The ends lost 4 bases at V and 4 bases at J; junction bases unmatched: 8. The V gene's germline CDR1 is SGDLS and CDR2 YYNGEE. The CDR3 extends over 15 amino acids. CDR3 residues: CASSPLAGGVETQYF. As DNA, the CDR3 is TGTGCCAGCAGCCCCCTGGCGGGAGGGGTAGAGACCCAGTACTTC.

The V call is TRBV7-7, the J call TRBJ2-1, with D perhaps matching TRBD1 (6 bases). Germline CDR1 and CDR2: SSHAT and FNYEAQ (reference sequence). Trimming shortened V by 4 bases and J by 0 bases, and 13 bases separated the two germline ends. The length of the CDR3 is 16 residues. CDR3 loop: CASSSTTGLSYNEQFF. The CDR3 DNA reads TGTGCCAGCAGCTCCACTACAGGGCTCTCCTACAATGAGCAGTTCTTC.

CDR3 in DNA: TGTGCCAGTAGTATGGGGAGGCTCCCTGGGCCCCAGCATTTT. Translated: CASSMGRLPGPQHF. The chain links TRBV19 to TRBJ1-5, with D uncertain. There are 14 residues in the CDR3. The V end was cut by 3 bases, the J end by 9 bases, with 15 bases between. Germline V gives CDR1 LNHDA, CDR2 SQIVND (reference sequence).

The chain joins TRBV28 to TRBJ2-7, with D perhaps TRBD2 (5 bases). Germline CDR1 reads MDHEN; CDR2 reads SYDVKM. The CDR3 totals 15 residues. V lost 1 base and J lost 5, with 15 bases in between. CDR3 sequence (DNA): TGTGCCAGCAGTTTATCGCCGGGGATACCCGACGAGCAGTACTTC. Translated, it gives CASSLSPGIPDEQYF.

V and J are TRBV7-9 and TRBJ2-3; unclear D gene. V was pared by 8 bases and J by 1 base, with 7 bases between. The CDR3 length is 12 residues. From germline, CDR1 is SEHNR and CDR2 FQNEAQ (reference sequence). CDR3 protein: CASGRGTDTQYF. The CDR3 DNA sequence: TGTGCCAGCGGGCGCGGCACAGATACGCAGTATTTT.

The chain employs TRBV30 and TRBJ2-1; 8 positions agree with TRBD2. V trimming: 7 bases; J trimming: 2 bases; junction bases outside the gene matches: 7. The CDR3 extends over 14 amino acids. The germline gives CDR1 GTSNPN, CDR2 SVGIG (reference sequence). The CDR3 spells CALAVAGPYNEQFF. CDR3 nucleotides: TGTGCCTTGGCCGTAGCGGGACCCTACAATGAGCAGTTCTTC.

The chain carries TRBV7-9 and TRBJ2-2; D is perhaps TRBD1 (6 bases). The CDR3 covers 15 residues. Germline V gene data show CDR1 as SEHNR and CDR2 as FQNEAQ (reference sequence). V was cut by 3 bases and J by 4 bases, with 12 bases left in between. The CDR3 loop is CASSFDDRSTGELFF. The CDR3 DNA sequence: TGTGCCAGCAGCTTCGATGACAGGAGCACCGGGGAGCTGTTTTTT. Full variable domain (missing parts from reference TRBV7-9 and TRBJ2-2): DTGVSQNPRHKITKRGQNVTFRCDPISEHNRLYWYRQTLGQGPEFLTYFQNEAQLEKSRLLSDRFSAERPKGSFSTLEIQRTEQGDSAMYLCASSFDDRSTGELFFGEGSRLTVL.

This clone was seen a handful of times. The V and J genes are TRBV4-1 and TRBJ2-2, with 14 bases aligning to TRBD2. CDR3 length equals 18 residues. Germline V gene data show CDR1 as MGHRA and CDR2 as YSYEKL. J was trimmed by 4 bases and V by 1 base; bases with no gene match: 5. The CDR3 bases are TGCGCCAGCAGCCAAGGGGGACTAGCGGGAGTCGGCACCGGGGAGCTGTTTTTT. This sequence encodes CASSQGGLAGVGTGELFF.

The chain has TRBV19 and TRBJ1-2, with 10 nucleotides matching TRBD1. Trimming cost V 4 bases and J 7 bases; bases outside gene matches: 9. The CDR3 is 15 residues long. The germline V gene has CDR1 LNHDA and CDR2 SQIVND (reference sequence). In DNA form, the CDR3 reads TGTGCCAGTAGTAGCCGGGACAGGGGAATAGGTGGCTACACCTTC. Amino acid sequence: CASSSRDRGIGGYTF.

CDR3 in DNA: TGTGCCTGGTCCTCGGGGGGAAACACTGAAGCTTTCTTT. This sequence encodes CAWSSGGNTEAFF. This chain uses TRBV30 with TRBJ1-1; the D gene is possibly TRBD1 (5 bases). CDR1 is GTSNPN and CDR2 is SVGIG in the germline V gene (reference sequence). Trimming stripped 5 bases from V and 2 bases from J, with 12 bases between. The CDR3 has 13 amino acids.

V is TRBV4-2 and J is TRBJ1-1; D not resolved. This CDR3 contains 15 residues. Germline CDR1 and CDR2: LGHNA and YNFKEQ. Trimming stripped 4 bases from V and 0 bases from J, with 12 bases between. The CDR3 DNA sequence: TGTGCCAGCAGCCCGTGGGCGTTCTTGAACACTGAAGCTTTCTTT. This translates into CASSPWAFLNTEAFF.